Below, 11 T cell receptor beta chains from the same sample are listed, as sequenced in a study of CD8+CD57+ T cells in acquired aplastic anemia. The use of genomic DNA as template underpinned the TCR beta VDJ and CDR3 profiling. TCRdb itself ran the reads through MiXCR, one entry per CDR3 protein. This table holds about 420,000 distinct CDR3 sequences, 65% to 80% found once. Material: sorted CD4+, CD8+, or CD8+CD57+ T cells (not recorded which) from PBMCs. These receptors were collected from a human donor in good health, serving as a control.

V and J are TRBV10-3 and TRBJ1-4; 8 bases fit TRBD1. CDR1 is ENHRY, CDR2 SYGVKD, per germline. This CDR3 has 16 residues. The ends lost 3 bases at V and 4 bases at J; junction bases unmatched: 7. The CDR3 sequence: CAISEHVTGGNEKLFF. CDR3 nucleotides: TGTGCCATCAGTGAACACGTAACAGGGGGTAATGAAAAACTGTTTTTT.

Regarding this clonotype: This CDR3 is missing its conserved last phenylalanine or tryptophan, likely due to a read error. Because the CDR3's place on the DNA is in doubt, the DNA is left out and the CDR3 is given as listed by TCRdb. V gene TRBV29-1 combines with J gene TRBJ1-2. The CDR3 is made up of 14 amino acids, end residues included. CDR1 is SQVTM, CDR2 ANQGSEA, per germline. The CDR3 loop reads CSARGLRASYGYTS.

This clonotype was picked up many times. J is TRBJ1-5 and V is TRBV20-1, with 8 bases identical to TRBD1. With 5 bases clipped from V and 3 bases from J, the junction kept 9 bases outside the gene matches. The CDR3 consists of 15 residues. CDR1 and CDR2 from the germline V gene are DFQATT and SNEGSKA (reference sequence). CDR3 in amino acids: CSASQDRGYNQPQHF. CDR3 coding DNA: TGCAGTGCTTCACAAGACAGGGGTTACAATCAGCCCCAGCATTTT.

The chain couples TRBV20-1 to TRBJ1-2; D is uncertain. CDR3 length: 14 amino acids. Germline-derived CDR1 and CDR2 are DFQATT and SNEGSKA (reference sequence). The V end was cut by 1 base, the J end by 6 bases, with 15 bases between. For the CDR3, the DNA is TGCAGTGCTAGAGGGGTGAACACTGAAGATGGCTACACCTTC. This encodes CSARGVNTEDGYTF.

The genes are TRBV7-2 and TRBJ1-1; 7 bases fit TRBD1. The germline CDR1 and CDR2 sequences are SGHTA and FQGNSA. CDR3 size: 15 residues. The trim removed 5 bases at V and 6 bases at J, leaving 12 bases unmatched. CDR3 sequence: CASSPLTGAGAEAFF. In nucleotides, the CDR3 is TGTGCCAGCAGCCCCTTAACAGGGGCTGGGGCTGAAGCTTTCTTT.

The V and J genes are TRBV20-1 and TRBJ2-5, with TRBD1 as a possible D gene (5 bases). Germline assignment: CDR1 DFQATT and CDR2 SNEGSKA (reference sequence). The CDR3 covers 14 residues. The V end lost 1 base, the J end lost 4 bases, and 13 bases lay between the germline ends. CDR3 bases: TGCAGTGCTAGAGGTTCAGGGCATGCAGAGACCCAGTACTTC. This translates into CSARGSGHAETQYF.

With regard to this clonotype: One end of the junction varies from germline; a read error may be responsible. V and J are TRBV19 and TRBJ1-2; weak D call: TRBD1 (5 bases). CDR1 is LNHDA, CDR2 SQIVND, per germline (reference sequence). This CDR3 contains 13 residues. CDR3 in amino acids: CASSPGRYSAHPF. CDR3 nucleotide sequence: TGTGCCAGTAGTCCGGGACGGTACTCTGCCCACCCCTTT.

The chain employs TRBV3-2 and TRBJ1-5. TRBV3-2 is a pseudogene. The CDR3 length is 13 residues. For the CDR3, the DNA is TGTGCCAGCAGCCAGGGCAAGGATCAGCCCCAGCATTTT. It specifies CASSQGKDQPQHF.

V gene TRBV7-2 combines with J gene TRBJ1-2; D gene unclear. CDR1 is SGHTA and CDR2 is FQGNSA in the germline V gene. The CDR3 runs 15 residues. The V gene lost 2 bases and the J gene lost 13 bases, with 23 bases spanning the gap. The DNA for the CDR3 is TGTGCCAGCAGCTTAAGTGCAGGACGTAATTCACCCCTCACCTTC. Its protein is CASSLSAGRNSPLTF.

The V call is TRBV20-1, the J call TRBJ1-4; no clear D gene. The germline V and J ends were trimmed by 7 bases and 2 bases, with 14 bases remaining between them. This CDR3 is built from 14 residues. Germline-derived CDR1 and CDR2 are DFQATT and SNEGSKA (reference sequence). The CDR3 reads CSVEAHSTNEKLFF. The DNA for the CDR3 is TGCAGTGTTGAAGCGCACTCGACTAATGAAAAACTGTTTTTT.

Here the CDR3 reads CASTGPTRGYEQYF. The CDR3 DNA follows: TGTGCCAGCACAGGCCCAACGCGGGGCTACGAGCAGTACTTC. The V and J genes are TRBV12-3 or TRBV12-4 and TRBJ2-7; maybe TRBD2 (6 bases). V lost 7 bases, J lost 3 bases, and 16 bases lay in between. The CDR3 has 14 residues.